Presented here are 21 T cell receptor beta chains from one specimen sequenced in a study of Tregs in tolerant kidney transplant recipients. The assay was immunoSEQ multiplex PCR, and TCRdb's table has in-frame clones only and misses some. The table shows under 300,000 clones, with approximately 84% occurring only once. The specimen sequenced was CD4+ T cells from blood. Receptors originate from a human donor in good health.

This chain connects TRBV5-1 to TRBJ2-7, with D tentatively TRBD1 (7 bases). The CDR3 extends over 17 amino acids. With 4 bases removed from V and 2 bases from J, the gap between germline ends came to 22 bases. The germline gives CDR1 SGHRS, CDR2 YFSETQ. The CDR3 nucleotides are TGCGCCAGCAGCCGGCGGGGACAGCCCTTATTAACCTACGAGCAGTACTTC. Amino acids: CASSRRGQPLLTYEQYF. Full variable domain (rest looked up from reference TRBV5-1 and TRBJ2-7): KAGVTQTPRYLIKTRGQQVTLSCSPISGHRSVSWYQQTPGQGLQFLFEYFSETQRNKGNFPGRFSGRQFSNSRSEMNVSTLELGDSALYLCASSRRGQPLLTYEQYFGPGTRLTVT.

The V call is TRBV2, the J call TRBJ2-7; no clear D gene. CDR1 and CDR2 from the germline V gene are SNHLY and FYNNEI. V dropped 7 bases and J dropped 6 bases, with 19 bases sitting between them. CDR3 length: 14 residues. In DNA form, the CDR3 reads TGTGCCAGCACCCTGGAGCCCCTGGGCGGCGAGCAGTACTTC. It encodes CASTLEPLGGEQYF. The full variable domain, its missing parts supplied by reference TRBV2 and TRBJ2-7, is EPEVTQTPSHQVTQMGQEVILRCVPISNHLYFYWYRQILGQKVEFLVSFYNNEISEKSEIFDDQFSVERPDGSNFTLKIRSTKLEDSAMYFCASTLEPLGGEQYFGPGTRLTVT.

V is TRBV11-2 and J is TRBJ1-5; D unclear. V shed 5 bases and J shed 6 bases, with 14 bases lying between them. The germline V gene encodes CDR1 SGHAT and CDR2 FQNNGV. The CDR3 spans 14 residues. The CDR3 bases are TGTGCCAGCAGCCCAAAAGGTGGAGGTCAGCCCCAGCATTTT. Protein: CASSPKGGGQPQHF. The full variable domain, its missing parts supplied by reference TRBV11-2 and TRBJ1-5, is EAGVAQSPRYKIIEKRQSVAFWCNPISGHATLYWYQQILGQGPKLLIQFQNNGVVDDSQLPKDRFSAERLKGVDSTLKIQPAKLEDSAVYLCASSPKGGGQPQHFGDGTRLSIL.

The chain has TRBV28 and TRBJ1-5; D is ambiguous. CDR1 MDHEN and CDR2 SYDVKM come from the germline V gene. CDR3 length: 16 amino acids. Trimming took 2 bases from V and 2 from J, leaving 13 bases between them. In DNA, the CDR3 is TGTGCCAGCAGTTTACTCCAGGCGAGTGGCAATCAGCCCCAGCATTTT. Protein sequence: CASSLLQASGNQPQHF.

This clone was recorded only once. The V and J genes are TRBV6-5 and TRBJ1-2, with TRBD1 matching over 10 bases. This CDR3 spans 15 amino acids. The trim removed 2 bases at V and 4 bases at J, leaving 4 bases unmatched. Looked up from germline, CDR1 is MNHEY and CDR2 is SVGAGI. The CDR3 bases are TGTGCCAGCAGTTACGGGGGACAGGGGACCTATGGCTACACCTTC. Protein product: CASSYGGQGTYGYTF.

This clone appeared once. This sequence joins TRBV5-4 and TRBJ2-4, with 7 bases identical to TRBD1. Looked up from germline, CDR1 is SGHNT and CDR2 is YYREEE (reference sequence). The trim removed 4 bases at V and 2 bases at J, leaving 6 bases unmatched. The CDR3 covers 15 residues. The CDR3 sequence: CASSPNRGSKNIQYF. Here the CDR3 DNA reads TGTGCCAGCAGCCCGAACAGGGGATCCAAAAACATTCAGTACTTC.

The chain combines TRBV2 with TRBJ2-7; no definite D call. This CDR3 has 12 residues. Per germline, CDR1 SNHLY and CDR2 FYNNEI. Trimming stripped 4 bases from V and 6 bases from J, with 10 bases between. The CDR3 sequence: CASSARAPEQYF. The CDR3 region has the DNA TGTGCCAGCAGTGCTAGAGCCCCCGAGCAGTACTTC. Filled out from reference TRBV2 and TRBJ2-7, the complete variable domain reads EPEVTQTPSHQVTQMGQEVILRCVPISNHLYFYWYRQILGQKVEFLVSFYNNEISEKSEIFDDQFSVERPDGSNFTLKIRSTKLEDSAMYFCASSARAPEQYFGPGTRLTVT.

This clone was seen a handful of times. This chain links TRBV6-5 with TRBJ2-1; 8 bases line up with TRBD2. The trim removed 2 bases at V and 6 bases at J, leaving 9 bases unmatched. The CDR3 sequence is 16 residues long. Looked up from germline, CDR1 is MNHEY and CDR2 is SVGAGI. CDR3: CASSYQLAGTSNEQFF. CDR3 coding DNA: TGTGCCAGCAGTTACCAATTAGCGGGAACTAGCAATGAGCAGTTCTTC.

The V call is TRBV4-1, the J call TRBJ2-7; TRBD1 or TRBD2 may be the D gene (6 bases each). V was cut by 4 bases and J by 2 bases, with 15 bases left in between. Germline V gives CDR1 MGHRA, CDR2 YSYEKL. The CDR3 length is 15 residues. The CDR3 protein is CASSLVGGAPYEQYF. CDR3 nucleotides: TGCGCCAGCAGCCTAGTCGGGGGCGCCCCCTACGAGCAGTACTTC.

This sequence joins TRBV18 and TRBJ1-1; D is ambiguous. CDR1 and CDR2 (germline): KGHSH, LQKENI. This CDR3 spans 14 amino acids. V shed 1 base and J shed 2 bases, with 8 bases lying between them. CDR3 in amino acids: CASSPLSANTEAFF. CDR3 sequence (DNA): TGTGCCAGCTCACCACTTTCGGCTAACACTGAAGCTTTCTTT.

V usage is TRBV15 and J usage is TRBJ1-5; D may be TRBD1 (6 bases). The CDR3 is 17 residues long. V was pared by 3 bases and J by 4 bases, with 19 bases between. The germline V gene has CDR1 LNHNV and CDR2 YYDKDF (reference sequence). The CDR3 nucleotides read TGTGCCACCAGCAGGATTGGTGAGGGGAGGGGGAATCAGCCCCAGCATTTT. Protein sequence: CATSRIGEGRGNQPQHF.

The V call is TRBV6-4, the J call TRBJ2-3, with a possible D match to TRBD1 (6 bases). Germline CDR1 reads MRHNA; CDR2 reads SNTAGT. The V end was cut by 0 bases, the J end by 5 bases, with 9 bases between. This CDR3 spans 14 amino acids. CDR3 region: CASSDSPGVDTQYF. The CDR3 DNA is TGTGCCAGCAGTGACTCTCCAGGGGTAGATACGCAGTATTTT.

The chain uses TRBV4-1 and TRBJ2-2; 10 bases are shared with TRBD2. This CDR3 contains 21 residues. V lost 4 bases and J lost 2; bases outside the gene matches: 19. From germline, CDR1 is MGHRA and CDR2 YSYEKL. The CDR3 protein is CASSLATSGASGGKNTGELFF. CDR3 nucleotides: TGCGCCAGCAGCCTAGCAACGTCGGGGGCTAGCGGGGGAAAAAACACCGGGGAGCTGTTTTTT.

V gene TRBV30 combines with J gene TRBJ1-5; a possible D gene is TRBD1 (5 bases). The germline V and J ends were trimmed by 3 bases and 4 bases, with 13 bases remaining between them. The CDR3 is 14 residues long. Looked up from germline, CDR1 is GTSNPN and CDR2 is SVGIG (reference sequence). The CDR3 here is CAWRGVSGNQPQHF. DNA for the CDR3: TGTGCCTGGAGAGGGGTTTCGGGTAATCAGCCCCAGCATTTT. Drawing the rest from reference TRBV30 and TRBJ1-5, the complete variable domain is SQTIHQWPATLVQPVGSPLSLECTVEGTSNPNLYWYRQAAGRGLQLLFYSVGIGQISSEVPQNLSASRPQDRQFILSSKKLLLSDSGFYLCAWRGVSGNQPQHFGDGTRLSIL.

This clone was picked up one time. CDR3 nucleotides: TGTGCCTGGAGTGTACTCTCGGAGACCCAGTACTTC. Protein sequence: CAWSVLSETQYF. The rearrangement joins TRBV30 to TRBJ2-5; D not resolved. CDR1 GTSNPN and CDR2 SVGIG come from the germline V gene (reference sequence). Trimming pared 0 bases from V and 5 bases from J, leaving 7 bases between. The CDR3 sequence is 12 residues long.

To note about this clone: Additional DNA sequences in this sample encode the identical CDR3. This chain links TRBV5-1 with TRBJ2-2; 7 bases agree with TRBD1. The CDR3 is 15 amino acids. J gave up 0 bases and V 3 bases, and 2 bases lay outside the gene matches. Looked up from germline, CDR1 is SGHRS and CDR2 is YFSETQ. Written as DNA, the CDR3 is TGCGCCAGCAGCTCGGGGACAGCGAACACCGGGGAGCTGTTTTTT. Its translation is CASSSGTANTGELFF. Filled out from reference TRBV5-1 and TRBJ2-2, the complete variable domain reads KAGVTQTPRYLIKTRGQQVTLSCSPISGHRSVSWYQQTPGQGLQFLFEYFSETQRNKGNFPGRFSGRQFSNSRSEMNVSTLELGDSALYLCASSSGTANTGELFFGEGSRLTVL.

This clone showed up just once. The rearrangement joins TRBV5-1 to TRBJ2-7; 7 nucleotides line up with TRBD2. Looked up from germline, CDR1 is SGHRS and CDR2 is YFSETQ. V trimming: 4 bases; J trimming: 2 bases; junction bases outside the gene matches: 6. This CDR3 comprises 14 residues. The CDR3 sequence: CASSPQAGTYEQYF. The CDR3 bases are TGCGCCAGCAGCCCCCAAGCGGGAACCTACGAGCAGTACTTC.

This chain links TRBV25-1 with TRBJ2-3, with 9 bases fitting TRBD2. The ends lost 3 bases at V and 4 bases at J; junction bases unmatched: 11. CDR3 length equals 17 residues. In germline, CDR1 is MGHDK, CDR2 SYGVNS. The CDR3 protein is CASSDRAGGPRADTQYF. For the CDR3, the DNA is TGTGCCAGCAGTGATAGGGCGGGAGGGCCAAGGGCAGATACGCAGTATTTT.

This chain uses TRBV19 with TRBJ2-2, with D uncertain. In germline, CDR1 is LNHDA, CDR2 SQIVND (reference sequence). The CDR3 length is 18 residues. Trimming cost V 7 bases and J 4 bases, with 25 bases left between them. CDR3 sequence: CASNPRTRNSMGTGELFF. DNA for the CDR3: TGTGCCAGTAACCCTAGAACCAGGAACAGTATGGGCACCGGGGAGCTGTTTTTT.

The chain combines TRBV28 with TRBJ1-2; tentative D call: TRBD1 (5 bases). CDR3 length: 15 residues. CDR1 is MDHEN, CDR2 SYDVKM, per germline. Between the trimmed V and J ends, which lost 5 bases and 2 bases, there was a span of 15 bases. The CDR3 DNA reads TGTGCCAGCAGTACCCGGACACGGGGGAACTATGGCTACACCTTC. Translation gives CASSTRTRGNYGYTF.

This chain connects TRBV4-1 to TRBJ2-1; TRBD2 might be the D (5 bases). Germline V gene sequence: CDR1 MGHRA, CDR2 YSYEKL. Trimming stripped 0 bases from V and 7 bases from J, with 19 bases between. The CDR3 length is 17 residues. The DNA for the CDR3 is TGCGCCAGCAGCCAAGATCCGTCGGGGTCCCGCGTGAATGAGCAGTTCTTC. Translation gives CASSQDPSGSRVNEQFF.